This T cell receptor beta chain was retrieved from a study of blood T cell repertoires in COVID-19. Study-wide background: Some COVID-19 samples were acute and others convalescent; all came from the United States, Italy and Spain. T cells, B-cell-depleted T cells, or PBMCs supplied cDNA or gDNA.

V trimming: 5 bases; J trimming: 4 bases; junction bases outside the gene matches: 10. The CDR3 is 16 residues long. CDR1 LNHDA and CDR2 SQIVND come from the germline V gene (reference sequence). Original processing notes: How many nucleated cells were present was estimated from reference gene primer amplification. Libraries were prepared by immunoSEQ multiplex PCR; TCRdb keeps only in-frame clonotypes and omits some of them. That table furnishes V, J and clone size, whereas the DNA furnished D and trimming. The sample lists 99,000 or so clones; roughly 84% were seen once. The V gene is TRBV19, the J gene TRBJ2-3, with 9 bases identical to TRBD1. Source material: peripheral blood. This receptor was identified in a man aged 65 to 85 with active or convalescent COVID-19. The CDR3 sequence: CASSSQRTGAADTQYF. The CDR3 DNA reads as TGTGCCAGTAGTTCTCAACGGACAGGGGCGGCAGATACGCAGTATTTT.